This T cell receptor (beta chain) was sequenced during a study of PD-L1 blockade in urothelial cancer (dated by TCRdb to about 2017). In the study overall: Therapy was started at some point between 2012 and 2014 for all patients, and atezolizumab 1,200 mg was administered intravenously every 3 weeks. About 90% of the roughly 29 patients were identified as males with urothelial cancer of bladder origin, and a prior smoking history was reported by 18 of 29 patients. Patients had an ECOG performance status of 0 or 1 and had received between 0 and 3 prior chemotherapy regimens. Blood samples were analyzed at 3 weeks after treatment start (second dose) and at 6 weeks after treatment start. Blood samples gave a median of roughly 150,000 T cells and tens of thousands of unique TCRs, with a median clonality of roughly 0.081. The study, an exploratory multi-omic analysis, examined somatic, immune and clinical correlates of response to PD-L1 blockade with atezolizumab in urothelial cancer. Pretreatment tumor samples, along with matched peripheral blood serially collected before and after atezolizumab treatment, were subjected to TCR sequencing. Durable clinical benefit was defined as a progression-free survival longer than 6 months, and TCR features were additionally tested against progression-free survival and overall survival. In the same patients, whole exome sequencing and RNA sequencing of pretreatment tumors were performed in addition to TCR sequencing. Roughly 10 patients achieved durable clinical benefit and approximately 20 did not. Pretreatment blood TCR-seq was available for twenty-nine patients, at least one posttreatment blood collection was obtained for around 25 patients, and tumor TCR-seq was available for around 25 patients. The paper as a whole reports these results and caveats: Small sample size (n of about 30) and many exploratory analyses mean the results are intended to be hypothesis-generating. Greater expansion of tumor-associated TCR clones in peripheral blood 3 weeks after the start of treatment was observed in patients with durable benefit (n of about 22, p = 0.022). Improved progression-free and overall survival was found to be associated with pretreatment peripheral blood TCR clonality below the median.

A word on this clone: It has no known antigen specificity. No clone much larger than this one lies a single base away; base qualities are absent.

To estimate absolute template abundance from read counts, synthetic TCR analog templates were spiked into each PCR. The immunoSEQ assay used bias-controlled V and J gene primers to amplify TCRbeta CDR3 regions from genomic DNA. Sequencing of rearranged TCRbeta segments was performed at approximately 20X coverage. The study's own analysis went as follows. Clustering was used to correct sequencing errors, and CDR3s were annotated against IMGT so that V, D and J genes could be assigned. Downstream analyses used only productive TCRbeta rearrangements and left out out-of-frame or stop-codon sequences. Clonality was calculated as one minus the Shannon entropy normalized by the log of the number of unique productive sequences. Fisher's exact test with Benjamini-Hochberg correction, at a threshold of adjusted p below 0.01, was used to find clones that differed between time points or between blood and tumor. Held by TCRdb, this immuneACCESS table contains in-frame sequences only and omits some clones. Under half of the omission traces to an unresolved V gene where checked; the cause of the rest is unknown. The V and J calls and the clone size are those of that table, but D and trimming were determined from the DNA. Here the sample has 70,000 to 100,000 clones; 84% occur a single time. The ten largest clones represent roughly 1.9% of the sample.

The time point label for this specimen denotes: pretreatment peripheral blood. The cohort included 25 to 30 patients with locally advanced or metastatic urothelial carcinoma who were treated at Memorial Sloan Kettering on a trial protocol. Peripheral blood mononuclear cells were collected pretreatment and during treatment, with between 1 and 8 total time points per patient. The Qiagen DNeasy Blood extraction kit was used to purify genomic DNA from total PBMCs and tumor samples. PBMCs were collected pretreatment and during treatment, and were isolated and stored as previously described. The CDR3 covers 15 residues, taking in both the cysteine and the phenylalanine. Just the 45-base CDR3 DNA is kept, in frame starting at base 1. CDR1 and CDR2, per the germline V gene, are MNHNS and SASEGT. V gives up 10 bases and J gives up 0 bases, and the segment between their germline ends measures 16 bases.

The receptor's source is a man aged 60 to 69 with urothelial cancer. Sequencing used PBMCs, obtained around atezolizumab (anti-PD-L1) treatment. The V and J segments used are TRBV6-1 and TRBJ1-5; TRBD1 could be the D gene, as 6 bases match. CDR3 loop: CATRQDAGSNQPQHF. The nucleotide sequence reads TGTGCCACAAGACAGGACGCGGGTAGCAATCAGCCCCAGCATTTT.